The rows below give T cell receptor beta chains drawn from one sample of a study of Ad26.COV2.S vaccination and SARS-CoV-2 variants. The assay was immunoSEQ multiplex PCR, and TCRdb's table has in-frame clones only and misses some. The sample has about 350,000 clones, about 88% seen once. The sample was peripheral blood, taken in a trial of Ad26.COV2.S vaccine versus placebo. The receptors shown here come from a person aged 18-60 years who received the Ad26.COV2.S COVID-19 vaccine or a placebo. Each CDR3 is given with its conserved first and last residue. A D gene is named only where the DNA matches it firmly. Clone size is not always given. Where it is, it says once, few, many or a class for expanded clones.

clone size: .
D gene: .
V gene: TRBV4-3
J gene: TRBJ2-7
CDR3 DNA: TGCGCCAGCAGCCAAGATCGGGGGAGCGGCTACGAGCAGTACTTC
CDR3 protein: CASSQDRGSGYEQYF

clone size: .
D gene: TRBD1
V gene: TRBV30
J gene: TRBJ1-2
CDR3 DNA: TGTGCCTGGAGTGTAGGGGGCAAGCCTAACTATGGCTACACCTTC
CDR3 protein: CAWSVGGKPNYGYTF

clone size: .
D gene: .
V gene: TRBV7-9
J gene: TRBJ2-7
CDR3 DNA: TGTGCCAGCAGCCTACAGGGCTACGAGCAGTACTTC
CDR3 protein: CASSLQGYEQYF

clone size: .
D gene: .
V gene: TRBV4-2
J gene: TRBJ1-1
CDR3 DNA: TGTGCCAGCATCGAAGCGGGGTTCACTGAAGCTTTCTTT
CDR3 protein: CASIEAGFTEAFF

clone size: .
D gene: .
V gene: TRBV18
J gene: TRBJ2-6
CDR3 DNA: TGTGCCAGCTCACCGAGGACGGCGCAAGGGGTATCTGGGGCCAACGTCCTGACTTTC
CDR3 protein: CASSPRTAQGVSGANVLTF

clone size: .
D gene: .
V gene: TRBV5-1
J gene: TRBJ2-5
CDR3 DNA: TGCGCCAGCAGCACCCTCCCCCCAGGGAAAGAGACCCAGTACTTC
CDR3 protein: CASSTLPPGKETQYF

clone size: .
D gene: TRBD2
V gene: TRBV3-1/TRBV3-2
J gene: TRBJ2-7
CDR3 DNA: TGTGCCAGCCCTCGGGAGGATTACTACGAGCAGTACTTC
CDR3 protein: CASPREDYYEQYF

clone size: .
D gene: .
V gene: TRBV19
J gene: TRBJ1-1
CDR3 DNA: TGTGCCAGTAGCTCCAGAGGGCCGAACACTGAAGCTTTCTTT
CDR3 protein: CASSSRGPNTEAFF

clone size: .
D gene: .
V gene: TRBV28
J gene: TRBJ1-2
CDR3 DNA: TGTGCCAGCAGTTGGGGGTATGGCTACACCTTC
CDR3 protein: CASSWGYGYTF

clone size: .
D gene: .
V gene: TRBV2
J gene: TRBJ2-7
CDR3 DNA: TGTGCCAGCAGTGAATTAGCAGGGCCAGGGAACGAGCAGTACTTC
CDR3 protein: CASSELAGPGNEQYF

clone size: .
D gene: .
V gene: TRBV13
J gene: TRBJ2-7
CDR3 DNA: TGTGCCAGCAGCTTAGGTATATACGAGCAGTACTTC
CDR3 protein: CASSLGIYEQYF

clone size: .
D gene: .
V gene: TRBV5-1
J gene: TRBJ1-2
CDR3 DNA: TGCGCCAGCAGCTGGGGAGGGACGGGAAACTTGGATGGCTACACCTTC
CDR3 protein: CASSWGGTGNLDGYTF

clone size: .
D gene: .
V gene: TRBV9
J gene: TRBJ2-5
CDR3 DNA: TGTGCCAGCAGCGTGCCGAGTTTTGGGCAAGAGACCCAGTACTTC
CDR3 protein: CASSVPSFGQETQYF

clone size: once
D gene: TRBD1
V gene: TRBV29-1
J gene: TRBJ1-1
CDR3 DNA: TGCAGCGTCCAACAGGGGATGAACACTGAAGCTTTCTTT
CDR3 protein: CSVQQGMNTEAFF

clone size: .
D gene: TRBD2
V gene: TRBV7-9
J gene: TRBJ2-7
CDR3 DNA: TGTGCCAGCAGCAAACTAGCGGGGGCGCAGTACTTC
CDR3 protein: CASSKLAGAQYF

clone size: .
D gene: .
V gene: TRBV4-1
J gene: TRBJ2-7
CDR3 DNA: TGCGCCAGCAGCCTGACCGGGACGGACTCCTACGAGCAGTACTTC
CDR3 protein: CASSLTGTDSYEQYF

clone size: .
D gene: .
V gene: TRBV28
J gene: TRBJ2-5
CDR3 DNA: TGTGCCAGCAGTTTACCGGGAGTAGGCTCCCAAGAGACCCAGTACTTC
CDR3 protein: CASSLPGVGSQETQYF

clone size: .
D gene: .
V gene: TRBV12-3/TRBV12-4
J gene: TRBJ1-2
CDR3 DNA: TGTGCCAGCACCCCATCCGGGGGGTATGGCTACACCTTC
CDR3 protein: CASTPSGGYGYTF

clone size: .
D gene: .
V gene: TRBV18
J gene: TRBJ1-2
CDR3 DNA: TGTGCCAGCTCAGTTGACAGGATCACCGACTATGGCTACACCTTC
CDR3 protein: CASSVDRITDYGYTF

clone size: .
D gene: .
V gene: TRBV12-3/TRBV12-4
J gene: TRBJ1-2
CDR3 DNA: TGTGCCAGCAGTCCCGACGGGCCCGTTGGCTACACCTTC
CDR3 protein: CASSPDGPVGYTF

clone size: .
D gene: .
V gene: TRBV2
J gene: TRBJ2-2
CDR3 DNA: TGTGCCAGCACTACGGCGGCGGTAACCGGGGAGCTGTTTTTT
CDR3 protein: CASTTAAVTGELFF

clone size: .
D gene: .
V gene: TRBV28
J gene: TRBJ1-1
CDR3 DNA: TGTGCCAGCAGCCTGGGCGGAGGGACGACTGAAGCTTTCTTT
CDR3 protein: CASSLGGGTTEAFF

clone size: once
D gene: .
V gene: TRBV29-1
J gene: TRBJ2-7
CDR3 DNA: TGCAGCGTCGCGGACAGCGCCTACGAGCAGTACTTC
CDR3 protein: CSVADSAYEQYF

clone size: .
D gene: .
V gene: TRBV19
J gene: TRBJ1-1
CDR3 DNA: TGTGCCAGTAGTATAGTTGGCGGTAAAGCTTTCTTT
CDR3 protein: CASSIVGGKAFF

clone size: .
D gene: .
V gene: TRBV28
J gene: TRBJ2-5
CDR3 DNA: TGTGCCACCTCTGAGGCGACCCAGTACTTC
CDR3 protein: CATSEATQYF

clone size: .
D gene: TRBD2
V gene: TRBV5-6
J gene: TRBJ2-2
CDR3 DNA: TGTGCCAGCGGGACTAGATTTGGCGGGGAGCTGTTTTTT
CDR3 protein: CASGTRFGGELFF

clone size: .
D gene: .
V gene: TRBV20-1
J gene: TRBJ2-3
CDR3 DNA: TGCAGTGCTAGATCAGATACGCAGTATTTT
CDR3 protein: CSARSDTQYF